The next 21 T cell receptor beta chains were all read from a single sample in a study of T cell responses to AZD1222 COVID-19 vaccine. Sequencing used immunoSEQ multiplex PCR; TCRdb keeps in-frame clones, though not all of them. The data show more than 95,000 clones, around 89% seen once. Sequenced material: peripheral blood, taken on day 0 of AZD1222 vaccination. Receptors were obtained from an adult in good health.

This clone was seen just once. The chain carries TRBV3-1 (or the pseudogene TRBV3-2) and TRBJ2-3; TRBD1 matches at 11 bases. Per the germline V gene, CDR1 is LGHDT and CDR2 is YNNKEL (reference sequence). Germline trimming cut 4 bases from V and 2 bases from J; bases unmatched to any gene: 5. The CDR3 runs to 16 residues. CDR3 in DNA: TGTGCCAGCAGCCTTCGGACAGGGGGCTTCACAGATACGCAGTATTTT. Its protein is CASSLRTGGFTDTQYF.

The rearrangement joins TRBV5-1 to TRBJ2-7; TRBD2 matches at 12 bases. This CDR3 comprises 18 residues. Looked up from germline, CDR1 is SGHRS and CDR2 is YFSETQ. V lost 1 base and J lost 7; bases outside the gene matches: 15. In nucleotides, the CDR3 is TGCGCCAGCAGCTTGAGGCTCCCTAGCGGGGGGGCCTTGGGAGAGCAGTACTTC. This gives the protein CASSLRLPSGGALGEQYF.

The rearrangement links TRBV5-1 to TRBJ1-2, with 8 bases that match TRBD1. J gave up 6 bases and V 6 bases, and 19 bases lay outside the gene matches. This CDR3 is 17 amino acids long. Per germline, CDR1 SGHRS and CDR2 YFSETQ. The CDR3, as DNA: TGCGCCAGCACCCTGGGCGGTTTTGGCAGGGGGCCGGATGGCTACACCTTC. This sequence encodes CASTLGGFGRGPDGYTF.

The V gene is TRBV5-1, the J gene TRBJ2-5; maybe TRBD1 (6 bases). Germline V gene lookup returns CDR1 SGHRS and CDR2 YFSETQ. Trimming shortened V by 6 bases and J by 4 bases, and 13 bases separated the two germline ends. CDR3 length equals 13 residues. The CDR3 bases are TGCGCCAGCACCACCGGACAGTCAGAGACCCAGTACTTC. Amino acid sequence: CASTTGQSETQYF.

This chain connects TRBV7-9 to TRBJ2-3; 11 bases map to TRBD2. Germline V CDR1 and CDR2: SEHNR, FQNEAQ (reference sequence). This CDR3 spans 14 amino acids. Unmatched junction bases numbered 6, after V lost 8 bases and J lost 5 bases. The CDR3 reads CASGTSGSVDTQYF. CDR3 sequence (DNA): TGTGCCAGCGGTACTAGCGGGAGTGTAGATACGCAGTATTTT.

In its sample, this clone was seen a few times. This chain connects TRBV9 to TRBJ1-2; D perhaps matches TRBD1 (6 bases). V dropped 0 bases and J dropped 4 bases, with 7 bases sitting between them. The length of the CDR3 is 13 residues. Germline V gene sequence: CDR1 SGDLS, CDR2 YYNGEE. The CDR3 nucleotides read TGTGCCAGCAGCGTAGAGGACAGCTATGGCTACACCTTC. Translation gives CASSVEDSYGYTF.

The rearrangement links TRBV28 to TRBJ1-2, with D hard to call. The length of the CDR3 is 15 residues. The V gene's germline CDR1 is MDHEN and CDR2 SYDVKM. Between the trimmed V and J ends, which lost 2 bases and 8 bases, there was a span of 18 bases. The CDR3 region has the DNA TGTGCCAGCAGTTTACCCCTCGGGAGGTCGGGGGGCTACACCTTC. Its translation: CASSLPLGRSGGYTF.

This rearrangement joins TRBV9 to TRBJ1-1; D is possibly TRBD1 (6 bases). The CDR3 sequence is 14 residues long. CDR1 and CDR2 (germline): SGDLS, YYNGEE. V shed 3 bases and J shed 1 base, with 10 bases lying between them. CDR3 sequence reads: CASSAGHGNTEAFF. In DNA form, the CDR3 reads TGTGCCAGCAGCGCGGGACATGGGAACACTGAAGCTTTCTTT. Full variable domain (missing parts from reference TRBV9 and TRBJ1-1): DSGVTQTPKHLITATGQRVTLRCSPRSGDLSVYWYQQSLDQGLQFLIQYYNGEERAKGNILERFSAQQFPDLHSELNLSSLELGDSALYFCASSAGHGNTEAFFGQGTRLTVV.

The V call is TRBV6-5, the J call TRBJ2-7; 9 bases map to TRBD1. CDR3 length: 15 amino acids. The V gene's germline CDR1 is MNHEY and CDR2 SVGAGI. V shed 6 bases, J shed 5 bases, and the junction held 11 bases outside the gene matches. The CDR3 protein is CASSRSGTGRNEQYF. The CDR3 DNA is TGTGCCAGCAGCCGCTCCGGGACAGGGAGAAACGAGCAGTACTTC.

On this clone itself: Its ends do not fully match the called genes, so a read error is possible. The V and J genes are TRBV7-7 and TRBJ2-5; D remains unclear. CDR3 length: 14 residues. Per germline, CDR1 SSHAT and CDR2 FNYEAQ (reference sequence). The CDR3 sequence: CASSQGPSRETQYF. CDR3 bases: TGTGCTAGCAGCCAAGGACCATCTCGGGAGACCCAGTACTTC.

The chain carries TRBV2 and TRBJ2-7; 9 bases are a match to TRBD1. Germline V gene lookup returns CDR1 SNHLY and CDR2 FYNNEI. V lost 7 bases, J lost 3 bases, and 13 bases stayed unmatched. This CDR3 region has 16 residues. CDR3 nucleotides: TGTGCCAGCACTACACCCCGGGACAGGGCAAACTACGAGCAGTACTTC. Its protein is CASTTPRDRANYEQYF.

The V gene is TRBV2, the J gene TRBJ2-3; 8 bases match TRBD1. In germline, CDR1 is SNHLY, CDR2 FYNNEI. V lost 10 bases to trimming and J lost 5 bases; unmatched junction nucleotides: 14. The CDR3 length is 15 residues. Written as DNA, the CDR3 is TGTGCCACCACAGAACAACAACAGGGGGGAGATACGCAGTATTTT. This codes for CATTEQQQGGDTQYF.

The rearrangement joins TRBV29-1 to TRBJ1-5; 8 bases map to TRBD1. Germline loops: CDR1 SQVTM, CDR2 ANQGSEA. J gave up 6 bases and V 4 bases, and 5 bases lay outside the gene matches. The CDR3 runs 13 residues. The CDR3 bases are TGCAGCGTTGCAGGGGGCGCGGGTCAGCCCCAGCATTTT. This encodes CSVAGGAGQPQHF. The full variable domain, completed using reference TRBV29-1 and TRBJ1-5, is SAVISQKPSRDICQRGTSLTIQCQVDSQVTMMFWYRQQPGQSLTLIATANQGSEATYESGFVIDKFPISRPNLTFSTLTVSNMSPEDSSIYLCSVAGGAGQPQHFGDGTRLSIL.

This chain links TRBV12-3 or TRBV12-4 with TRBJ1-5; D is ambiguous. CDR3 length equals 13 residues. V lost 2 bases to trimming and J lost 5 bases, with 7 bases between them. CDR3 sequence reads: CASSLFRDQPQHF. In DNA form, the CDR3 reads TGTGCCAGCAGTTTATTCCGCGATCAGCCCCAGCATTTT.

About this clone itself: The sample holds other DNA sequences that translate to the same CDR3. Here the CDR3 DNA reads TGTGCCAGCAGGAGGGGGAATAGCAATCAGCCCCAGCATTTT. Translation gives CASRRGNSNQPQHF. The chain uses TRBV27 and TRBJ1-5; tentative D call: TRBD1 (6 bases). The CDR3 extends over 14 amino acids. Trimming cost V 6 bases and J 0 bases, with 9 bases left between them. Germline assignment: CDR1 MNHEY and CDR2 SMNVEV (reference sequence).

This clone was observed at least ten times. The chain combines TRBV5-1 with TRBJ1-6; D remains ambiguous. V was trimmed by 0 bases and J by 6 bases, leaving 10 bases between them. The CDR3 has 15 residues. The germline V gene has CDR1 SGHRS and CDR2 YFSETQ. This CDR3 is CASSLDTVGNSPLHF. CDR3 sequence (DNA): TGCGCCAGCAGCTTGGATACAGTGGGTAATTCACCCCTCCACTTT. Combining the CDR3 with reference TRBV5-1 and TRBJ1-6 gives the whole variable domain KAGVTQTPRYLIKTRGQQVTLSCSPISGHRSVSWYQQTPGQGLQFLFEYFSETQRNKGNFPGRFSGRQFSNSRSEMNVSTLELGDSALYLCASSLDTVGNSPLHFGNGTRLTVT.

CDR3 protein: CASSPQTGGNQPQHF. CDR3 sequence (DNA): TGCGCCAGCAGCCCCCAGACAGGGGGCAATCAGCCCCAGCATTTT. J is TRBJ1-5 and V is TRBV4-1, with TRBD1 matching over 8 bases. Germline CDR1 and CDR2: MGHRA and YSYEKL. The CDR3 spans 15 residues. Trimming cost V 4 bases and J 2 bases; bases outside gene matches: 4.

CDR3 sequence: CASSLGQGRLNYGYTF. In DNA, the CDR3 is TGTGCCAGCAGCTTAGGGCAGGGGAGGCTTAACTATGGCTACACCTTC. The chain is built from TRBV7-2 and TRBJ1-2; possibly TRBD1 for D (6 bases). CDR1 is SGHTA and CDR2 is FQGNSA in the germline V gene. This CDR3 spans 16 amino acids. The V and J ends lost 1 base and 1 base respectively, with 13 bases between them.

Here the CDR3 DNA reads TGTGCCAGCAGCTTAGTAGCGGTTGAAGAGACCCAGTACTTC. Residues: CASSLVAVEETQYF. The J gene is TRBJ2-5, the V gene TRBV7-2; D may be TRBD2 (6 bases). CDR1 SGHTA and CDR2 FQGNSA come from the germline V gene. This CDR3 contains 14 residues. V was shortened by 1 base and J by 3 bases, with 9 bases between the two germline ends.

The chain carries TRBV4-1 and TRBJ1-3; no firm D call. The CDR3 has 16 amino acids. CDR1 is MGHRA and CDR2 is YSYEKL in the germline V gene. Trimming cost V 0 bases and J 0 bases, with 9 bases left between them. CDR3 region: CASSQDTSSSGNTIYF. The CDR3 DNA reads TGCGCCAGCAGCCAAGATACTTCAAGCTCTGGAAACACCATATATTTT.

The chain carries TRBV28 and TRBJ2-7; a possible D gene is TRBD2 (6 bases). V was shortened by 5 bases and J by 1 base, with 18 bases between the two germline ends. Germline CDR1 is MDHEN and CDR2 is SYDVKM. CDR3 size: 16 residues. CDR3 protein: CASSPLLGRGSYEQYF. The CDR3 region has the DNA TGTGCCAGCAGTCCCCTCCTTGGTCGGGGGTCCTACGAGCAGTACTTC.